The TCR beta chain under discussion was sequenced for a study of T cell repertoires in aging, cancer and after chemotherapy. As for the study in general: Patients with glioblastoma brain tumors were sampled before and after temozolomide-based therapy.

A mixed TRB-A/B primer pool amplified rearranged TRB by multiplex touch-down PCR. Using its own MiXCR run on the multiplex PCR reads, TCRdb lists one record per CDR3 protein. The sample carries about 1,100 distinct CDR3 sequences, roughly 29% recorded once. This clonotype is medium-sized (0.01 to 0.1%) by share. Its antigen is not identified. General study points: Rebound thymic output was suggested by rising median generation probability during chemotherapy in each cancer cohort. Compared with age-matched healthy donors, untreated hematological or solid cancer patients showed higher blood TCR clonality. No conclusions about immunological memory after chemotherapy can be drawn from the repertoire data.

Peripheral blood genomic DNA, not sorted cells or RNA, was the template. The J segment lost 6 bases and the V segment lost 2 bases, leaving 8 bases of the junction unmatched. The CDR3 has 16 residues. Germline V CDR1 and CDR2: SGDLS, YYNGEE. Material for sequencing was blood. This chain joins TRBV9 and TRBJ2-3, with 11 bases that match TRBD1. The clonotype originates from a human donor with a solid tumor. DNA of the CDR3: TGTGCCAGCAGCGTGACCGGACAGGGGGCAGGGGATACGCAGTATTTT. It codes for CASSVTGQGAGDTQYF.